Presented here are 6 T cell receptor beta chains from one specimen sequenced in a study of regulatory T cells in long-lasting Graves disease. Time point given: newly diagnosed GD, antithyroid drugs for less than 3 months. Preparation of the TCR library used RNA extracted from PBMCs. CDR3-region Arm-PCR and iRepertoire HTBI primers produced the TCR beta libraries. TCRdb itself ran the multiplex PCR reads through MiXCR, one entry per CDR3 protein. The sample comprises 550,000 or so distinct CDR3 sequences, 12% of which are singletons, and approximately 9% rests with the top ten. This same sample was also taken into another study, of T cells in Graves' hyperthyroidism and ophthalmopathy.

The material sequenced was peripheral blood mononuclear cells (PBMCs), taken at new diagnosis, from a patient treated with antithyroid drugs. These receptors came from a woman in her twenties or thirties with Graves disease.

This clonotype was counted many times. The chain is built from TRBV6-5 and TRBJ1-2, with D possibly matching TRBD1 (6 bases). From germline, CDR1 is MNHEY and CDR2 SVGAGI. The CDR3 totals 13 residues. The V and J ends lost 4 bases and 5 bases respectively, with 11 bases between them. The CDR3 DNA reads as TGTGCCAGCAGTTTCGGGACAACGTATGGCTACACCTTC. Protein sequence: CASSFGTTYGYTF.

In its sample, this clonotype was seen a few times. In nucleotides, the CDR3 is TGTGCCAGCAGTCCGGATGGGCGGGGCACCGGGGAGCTGTTTTTT. Encoded protein: CASSPDGRGTGELFF. The chain is built from TRBV27 and TRBJ2-2; D possibly corresponds to TRBD2 (6 bases). The germline V and J ends were trimmed by 5 bases and 4 bases, with 14 bases remaining between them. The V gene's germline CDR1 is MNHEY and CDR2 SMNVEV (reference sequence). The CDR3 spans 15 residues.

This clonotype was found a few times. J is TRBJ2-4 and V is TRBV7-2; tentative D call: TRBD1 (5 bases). V was pared by 4 bases and J by 0 bases, with 13 bases between. The CDR3 length is 16 residues. The germline V gene encodes CDR1 SGHTA and CDR2 FQGNSA. The CDR3 sequence is CASSSQGGLAKNIQYF. CDR3 DNA sequence: TGTGCCAGCAGCTCTCAGGGTGGTCTAGCCAAAAACATTCAGTACTTC.

The chain combines TRBV30 with TRBJ2-7; D might be TRBD2 (6 bases). This CDR3 contains 13 residues. V lost 1 base, J lost 3 bases, and 10 bases lay in between. Germline V CDR1 and CDR2: GTSNPN, SVGIG (reference sequence). CDR3 region: CAWSGTGVYEQYF. In DNA form, the CDR3 reads TGTGCCTGGAGTGGGACGGGAGTCTACGAGCAGTACTTC.

There are many counts of this clonotype. This chain links TRBV10-3 with TRBJ1-1, with no clear D. Germline lookup yields CDR1 ENHRY and CDR2 SYGVKD. Trimming pared 0 bases from V and 3 bases from J, leaving 5 bases between. This CDR3 has 13 residues. DNA of the CDR3: TGTGCCATCAGTGAGTCCGGGGACACTGAAGCTTTCTTT. As protein: CAISESGDTEAFF.

This clonotype was seen at least ten times. V and J are TRBV28 and TRBJ2-7; TRBD1 aligns across 8 bases. The germline gives CDR1 MDHEN, CDR2 SYDVKM. The CDR3 extends over 15 amino acids. V lost 6 bases to trimming and J lost 5 bases; unmatched junction nucleotides: 12. CDR3 nucleotide sequence: TGTGCCAGCAGCACGACAGGGGATGGACACAACGAGCAGTACTTC. The encoded protein is CASSTTGDGHNEQYF.